These T cell receptor beta chains were read from a single sample in a study of blood T cell repertoires in COVID-19. TCRdb's copy holds only in-frame clones and misses some; the assay was immunoSEQ multiplex PCR. Seen here are approximately 53,000 clones, 75% to 85% observed once, and the top ten hold around 2.7%. Input material: peripheral blood. The source of these receptors is a woman aged 55-70 years with acute or convalescent COVID-19. Both conserved end residues are part of each CDR3. Each record gives: J gene, V gene, clone size, D gene, CDR3 length, CDR3 DNA, CDR3 protein. The D gene is left open where the match is weak. Clone size is not always given. Where it is, it says once, few, many or a class for expanded clones.

>TRBJ2-6|TRBV6-1|NA|TRBD1|17
TGTGCCAGCGGTAAAGACGACAGGGCATCTGGGGCCAACGTCCTGACTTTC
CASGKDDRASGANVLTF
>TRBJ1-5|TRBV19|once|NA|14
TGTGCCAGTAGTATAACCGCATCAGGTCAGCCCCAGCATTTT
CASSITASGQPQHF
>TRBJ1-5|TRBV28|NA|TRBD1|14
TGTGCCAGCAGGGGTAGGGGGCTCTGGCAGCCCCAGCATTTT
CASRGRGLWQPQHF
>TRBJ2-2|TRBV11-2|NA|NA|16
TGTGCCAGCAGCTTAGGTATCGGAGTGGACACCGGGGAGCTGTTTTTT
CASSLGIGVDTGELFF
>TRBJ2-2|TRBV30|NA|NA|15
TGTGCCTGGAGTGTCCGGCGGCGGAACACCGGGGAGCTGTTTTTT
CAWSVRRRNTGELFF
>TRBJ1-6|TRBV6-5|NA|NA|15
TGTGCCAGCAGTTACTCGAGAATGACAGATTCACCCCTCCACTTT
CASSYSRMTDSPLHF
>TRBJ2-6|TRBV4-1|NA|TRBD1|17
TGCGCCAGCAGCCATGGACAGGGAACCTCTGGGGCCAACGTCCTGACTTTC
CASSHGQGTSGANVLTF
>TRBJ1-2|TRBV25-1|NA|TRBD1|13
TGTGCCAGCAGTGACCAGGGGGCGCTTGGCTACACCTTC
CASSDQGALGYTF
>TRBJ2-1|TRBV12-3/TRBV12-4|NA|NA|13
TGTGCCAGCAGTTCCGATAGGGGGAATGAGCAGTTCTTC
CASSSDRGNEQFF
>TRBJ2-3|TRBV5-6|NA|TRBD1|15
TGTGCCAGCAGCCCGAGTGGACAGGGGACAGATACGCAGTATTTT
CASSPSGQGTDTQYF
>TRBJ2-5|TRBV20-1|NA|NA|15
TGCAGTGCTAGTGGTTCTGTTGGGGGGAAAGAGACCCAGTACTTC
CSASGSVGGKETQYF
>TRBJ2-7|TRBV20-1|medium-sized|TRBD2|14
TGCAGTGCTAGTGCCACTAGCGGGTCCTACGAGCAGTACTTC
CSASATSGSYEQYF
>TRBJ2-3|TRBV7-4|NA|TRBD2|17
TGTGCCAGCAGCTCTCGGTTGGGCGGGGGATACACAGATACGCAGTATTTT
CASSSRLGGGYTDTQYF
>TRBJ1-2|TRBV5-1|NA|TRBD1|14
TGCGCCAGCACCCCGGGACAGGGTAACTATGGCTACACCTTC
CASTPGQGNYGYTF
>TRBJ2-5|TRBV9|NA|NA|13
TGTGCCAGCAGCCGGGACAAGGGAGAGACCCAGTACTTC
CASSRDKGETQYF
>TRBJ2-1|TRBV5-1|NA|TRBD1|14
TGCGCCAGCAGCTCCTCACAGGGGACCCATGAGCAGTTCTTC
CASSSSQGTHEQFF
>TRBJ1-1|TRBV7-9|NA|NA|14
TGTGCCAGCAAATCCCAGGGATCGAACACTGAAGCTTTCTTT
CASKSQGSNTEAFF